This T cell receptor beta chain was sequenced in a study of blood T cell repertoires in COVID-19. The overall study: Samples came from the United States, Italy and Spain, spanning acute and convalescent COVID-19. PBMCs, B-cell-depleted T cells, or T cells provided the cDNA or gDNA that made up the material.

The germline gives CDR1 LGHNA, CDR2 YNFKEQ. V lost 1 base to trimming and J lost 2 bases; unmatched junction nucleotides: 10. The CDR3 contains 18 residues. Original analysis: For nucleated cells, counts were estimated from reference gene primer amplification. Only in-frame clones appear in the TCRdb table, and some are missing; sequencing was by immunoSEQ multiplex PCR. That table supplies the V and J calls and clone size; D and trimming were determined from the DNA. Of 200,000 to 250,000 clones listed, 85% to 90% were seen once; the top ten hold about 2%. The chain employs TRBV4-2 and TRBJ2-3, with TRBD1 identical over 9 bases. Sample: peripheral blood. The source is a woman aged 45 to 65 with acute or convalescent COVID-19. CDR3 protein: CASSQAPGQGGNTDTQYF. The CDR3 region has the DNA TGTGCCAGCAGCCAAGCACCGGGACAGGGAGGCAACACAGATACGCAGTATTTT.